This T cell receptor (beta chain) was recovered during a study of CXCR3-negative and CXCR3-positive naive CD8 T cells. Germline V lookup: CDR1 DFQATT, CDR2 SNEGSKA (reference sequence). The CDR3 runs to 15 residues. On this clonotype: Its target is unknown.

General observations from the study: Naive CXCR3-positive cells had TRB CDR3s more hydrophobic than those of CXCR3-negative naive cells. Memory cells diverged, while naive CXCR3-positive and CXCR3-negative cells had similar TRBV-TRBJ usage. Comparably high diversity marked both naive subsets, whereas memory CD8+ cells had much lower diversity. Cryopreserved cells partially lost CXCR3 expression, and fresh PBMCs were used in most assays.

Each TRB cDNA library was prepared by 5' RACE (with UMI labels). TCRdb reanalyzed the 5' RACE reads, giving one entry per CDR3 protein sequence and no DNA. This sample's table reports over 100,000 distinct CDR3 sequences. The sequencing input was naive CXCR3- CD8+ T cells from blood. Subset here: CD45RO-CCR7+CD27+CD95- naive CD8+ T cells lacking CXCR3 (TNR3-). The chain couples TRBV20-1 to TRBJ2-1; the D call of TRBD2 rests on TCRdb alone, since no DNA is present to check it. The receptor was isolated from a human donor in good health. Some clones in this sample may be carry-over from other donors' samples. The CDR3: CSAREDSGGYNEQFF.